The source of this T cell receptor beta chain is a study of T cells in Graves' hyperthyroidism and ophthalmopathy. Broader study findings: Most clonotypes expanded in thyroid above 0.001 were likewise present in blood.

V dropped 10 bases and J dropped 3 bases, with 19 bases sitting between them. Germline values: CDR1 MDHEN, CDR2 SYDVKM. The CDR3 loop spans 15 amino acids. The authors deemed Graves' hyperthyroidism stable absent ophthalmopathy progression within 18 months. With a duration under 2 months, the hyperthyroidism was newly diagnosed in patients aged 18 to 65. This clonotype was seen repeatedly, ten times or more. Its specificity is unknown. Researchers amplified the TCR beta CDR3 regions from RNA transcripts. During a first-round RT-PCR of the TCR CDR3, the HTBI primer set was used. TCRdb re-called the multiplex PCR reads with MiXCR, one entry per CDR3 protein. The top ten hold 9.2% of the sample, which has about 360,000 distinct CDR3 sequences, over 10% seen once.

This receptor was identified in a woman between 18 and 30 years old with Graves' hyperthyroidism. The chain carries TRBV28 and TRBJ2-1, with D unclear. Sequencing was done on a sample of blood. The CDR3 here is CATHFGPGNYNEQFF. In DNA, the CDR3 is TGTGCCACTCACTTTGGACCTGGAAACTACAATGAGCAGTTCTTC.